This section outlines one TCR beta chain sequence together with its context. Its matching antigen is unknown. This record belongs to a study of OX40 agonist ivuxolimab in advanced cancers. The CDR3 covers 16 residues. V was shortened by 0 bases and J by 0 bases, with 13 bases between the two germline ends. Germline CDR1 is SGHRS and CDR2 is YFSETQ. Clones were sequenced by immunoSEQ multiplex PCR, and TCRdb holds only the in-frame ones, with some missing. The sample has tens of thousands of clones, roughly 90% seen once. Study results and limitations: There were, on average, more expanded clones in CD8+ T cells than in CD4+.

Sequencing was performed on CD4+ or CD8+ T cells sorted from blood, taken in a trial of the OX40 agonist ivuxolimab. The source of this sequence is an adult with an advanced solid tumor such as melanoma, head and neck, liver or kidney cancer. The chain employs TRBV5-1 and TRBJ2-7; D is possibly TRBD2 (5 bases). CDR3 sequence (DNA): TGCGCCAGCAGCTTGGGGGCTAGCCGAAGCTCCTACGAGCAGTACTTC. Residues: CASSLGASRSSYEQYF.